One and the same sample provided the 3 T cell receptor beta chains below, sequenced in a study of metastatic and nonmetastatic thyroid tumors. TCRdb called clones again from the PCR reads with MiXCR. The table has roughly 13,000 clones, 25% to 35% seen once. All patients were untreated before thyroid surgery. Sequenced input: blood. These TCRs come from a female donor with papillary thyroid cancer or a benign thyroid nodule (not recorded which). Some clones in this sample may be carry-over from other donors' samples.

The chain carries TRBV12-3 or TRBV12-4 and TRBJ2-3; D perhaps matches TRBD2 (5 bases). V was clipped by 4 bases and J by 3 bases, with 11 bases between them. This CDR3 has 14 residues. CDR3 bases: TGTGCCAGCAGTTGGGAGTGTTGGACAGATACGCAGTATTTT. Protein sequence: CASSWECWTDTQYF.

Details on this clone: Mismatch with germline at one junction end may stem from a read error. The chain links TRBV7-2 to TRBJ1-2, with a tentative D call TRBD1 (5 bases). This CDR3 comprises 14 residues. The germline gives CDR1 SGHTA, CDR2 FQGNSA. The CDR3 protein is CACSRGGDNYGYPF. In DNA form, the CDR3 reads TGTGCCTGCAGCCGGGGGGGAGATAACTATGGCTACCCCTTC.

This clone was seen only a few times. The V and J genes are TRBV28 and TRBJ1-5, with unresolved D. CDR3 length equals 15 residues. Per germline, CDR1 MDHEN and CDR2 SYDVKM. Trimming removed 3 bases from V and 0 bases from J, with 9 bases in between. The CDR3 region is CASSFGGDSNQPQHF. The DNA of the CDR3 is TGTGCCAGCAGTTTCGGAGGCGATAGCAATCAGCCCCAGCATTTT.